The clone carrying this TCR beta chain has only one observation. The antigen is unknown. This entry is derived from a study of T cell responses to AZD1222 COVID-19 vaccine. This CDR3 has 12 residues. Per germline, CDR1 MDHEN and CDR2 SYDVKM. Losses at the gene ends were 6 bases for V and 7 bases for J; bases not matched to a gene: 5. Clones were read by immunoSEQ multiplex PCR, and TCRdb kept only the in-frame ones, dropping some. The sample records about 170,000 clones, about 88% being singletons. The study's findings and limits: At study baseline, merely five or six AZD1222 recipients were seropositive. Possibly, clonal diversity was underestimated; donors were largely white British and included more females.

This specimen was peripheral blood, taken on day 0 of AZD1222 vaccination. The chain couples TRBV28 to TRBJ1-2; 7 nucleotides match TRBD1. This receptor was obtained from an adult in good health. The CDR3, as DNA: TGTGCCAGCAGCAAGGACAGGTTTGGCTACACCTTC. Amino acids: CASSKDRFGYTF.